This TCR beta chain was captured by sequencing in a study of cytomegalovirus exposure and HLA in healthy donors. Study results and caveats: Judged likely to be a sequencing artifact was a cluster of highly shared sequence variants. In a later analysis, TCR beta V- and J-gene trimming showed a link to a missense DCLRE1C variant.

As to this clone: Its matching antigen is unknown.

The CDR3 covers 14 residues. Trimming at V came to 1 base and at J to 2 bases, leaving 2 bases not matched to a gene. Germline V gene lookup returns CDR1 SGHRS and CDR2 YFSETQ. The PCR ran on 60 Vbeta and 13 Jbeta primers. Repertoires were generated with immunoSEQ multiplex PCR, while TCRdb's copy carries only in-frame clones and drops some. The sample includes some 130,000 clones, approximately 61% of them seen just once. V and J are TRBV5-1 and TRBJ1-2, with TRBD1 matching 7 bases. Sequenced input: PBMCs. The sequence was obtained from a woman in her 40s in good health and CMV-seronegative. CDR3 sequence: CASSLTGANYGYTF. CDR3 coding DNA: TGCGCCAGCAGCTTGACAGGGGCCAACTATGGCTACACCTTC.